The 17 T cell receptor beta chains below come from one sample, sequenced in a study of monozygotic twins with cystic fibrosis. Repertoires were generated with immunoSEQ multiplex PCR, while TCRdb's copy carries only in-frame clones and drops some. The table includes some 30,000 clones, about 92% detected once. The sample comprised blood. These receptors were collected from a girl between 2 and 10 years old with cystic fibrosis.

The rearrangement uses TRBV7-9 and TRBJ1-3; no firm D call. Between the trimmed V and J ends, which lost 5 bases and 0 bases, there was a span of 14 bases. The CDR3 length is 16 residues. Germline values: CDR1 SEHNR, CDR2 FQNEAQ (reference sequence). The CDR3, as DNA: TGTGCCAGCAGCCTCCTCTCTCGAGACTCTGGAAACACCATATATTTT. Protein: CASSLLSRDSGNTIYF.

DNA of the CDR3: TGTGCCAGCAGTGAGGGGACAGGGGTCGATGAGCAGTTCTTC. Its translation is CASSEGTGVDEQFF. The V gene is TRBV25-1, the J gene TRBJ2-1, with 10 bases lining up with TRBD1. Germline V gene data show CDR1 as MGHDK and CDR2 as SYGVNS. The CDR3 loop spans 14 amino acids. Germline trimming cut 3 bases from V and 8 bases from J; bases unmatched to any gene: 4.

The chain employs TRBV19 and TRBJ1-5; tentatively, D is TRBD1 (5 bases). The CDR3 spans 16 residues. Germline CDR1 is LNHDA and CDR2 is SQIVND (reference sequence). V was clipped by 10 bases and J by 3 bases, with 22 bases between them. The CDR3 DNA reads as TGTGCCACCTCAAGAGGGACTGATTATTCCAATCAGCCCCAGCATTTT. Its translation: CATSRGTDYSNQPQHF.

This clone came up a few times. The gene calls are TRBV11-2 and TRBJ2-2; 7 nucleotides match TRBD1. The CDR3 consists of 16 residues. Germline trimming cut 4 bases from V and 6 bases from J; bases unmatched to any gene: 11. Germline V gene sequence: CDR1 SGHAT, CDR2 FQNNGV. The CDR3, as DNA: TGTGCCAGCAGCTCATCGGACAGGCGCTTCGCCGGGGAGCTGTTTTTT. Translated: CASSSSDRRFAGELFF.

V usage is TRBV30 and J usage is TRBJ2-5; D is undetermined. CDR3 length: 13 residues. Trimming pared 0 bases from V and 1 base from J, leaving 6 bases between. CDR1 GTSNPN and CDR2 SVGIG come from the germline V gene (reference sequence). DNA for the CDR3: TGTGCCTGGAGTGTACAACCCCAAGAGACCCAGTACTTC. Translated, it gives CAWSVQPQETQYF.

The V gene is TRBV4-2, the J gene TRBJ2-2; 7 bases fit TRBD2. Germline V lookup: CDR1 LGHNA, CDR2 YNFKEQ. Trimming cost V 0 bases and J 6 bases; bases outside gene matches: 7. This CDR3 has 16 residues. The CDR3 loop reads CASSQDPVGGSGELFF. The CDR3 DNA follows: TGTGCCAGCAGCCAAGATCCGGTGGGAGGGTCCGGGGAGCTGTTTTTT.

V is TRBV19 and J is TRBJ1-5; D remains unclear. This CDR3 has 16 residues. V lost 2 bases and J lost 0, with 11 bases in between. The germline CDR1 and CDR2 sequences are LNHDA and SQIVND (reference sequence). CDR3 sequence reads: CASSITRHLSNQPQHF. The DNA for the CDR3 is TGTGCCAGTAGTATAACCAGACACCTTAGCAATCAGCCCCAGCATTTT.

The chain joins TRBV30 to TRBJ2-3; maybe TRBD2 (6 bases). CDR3 size: 18 residues. V was trimmed by 1 base and J by 0 bases, leaving 20 bases between them. CDR1 GTSNPN and CDR2 SVGIG come from the germline V gene (reference sequence). CDR3 in amino acids: CAWSGGSGVRTSTDTQYF. The CDR3 DNA follows: TGTGCCTGGAGTGGGGGCTCGGGGGTGCGGACTAGCACAGATACGCAGTATTTT.

The chain uses TRBV6-1 and TRBJ2-7; D possibly corresponds to TRBD1 (5 bases). This CDR3 has 16 residues. Germline CDR1 and CDR2: MNHNS and SASEGT. V lost 0 bases, J lost 7 bases, and 19 bases lay in between. CDR3 residues: CASSEAPTALSAEQYF. In DNA, the CDR3 is TGTGCCAGCAGTGAAGCGCCGACAGCCCTCTCCGCGGAGCAGTACTTC.

This chain uses TRBV4-2 with TRBJ2-3; 10 bases are a match to TRBD2. The ends lost 0 bases at V and 5 bases at J; junction bases unmatched: 8. Germline CDR1 LGHNA, CDR2 YNFKEQ. The CDR3 length is 17 residues. The CDR3 spells CASSQEYLAGAGDTQYF. The CDR3 DNA sequence: TGTGCCAGCAGCCAAGAATACCTAGCGGGGGCGGGAGATACGCAGTATTTT.

This clone was observed once. V gene TRBV30 combines with J gene TRBJ1-4, with TRBD1 matching 9 bases. This CDR3 has 14 amino acids. J lost 8 bases, V lost 2 bases, and 6 bases had no gene match. The germline V gene has CDR1 GTSNPN and CDR2 SVGIG (reference sequence). CDR3 loop: CAWSLGQGQEKLFF. CDR3 in DNA: TGTGCCTGGAGTTTGGGACAGGGCCAAGAAAAACTGTTTTTT.

The chain links TRBV30 to TRBJ2-2, with D unresolved. This CDR3 spans 12 amino acids. Trimming took off 2 bases at V and 3 bases at J, with 4 bases between the two ends. The germline V gene has CDR1 GTSNPN and CDR2 SVGIG (reference sequence). CDR3 coding DNA: TGTGCCTGGAGTCCGGACACCGGGGAGCTGTTTTTT. Translating it yields CAWSPDTGELFF.

This chain uses TRBV5-1 with TRBJ1-2; D perhaps matches TRBD1 (5 bases). V was shortened by 2 bases and J by 6 bases, with 26 bases between the two germline ends. The CDR3 runs 18 residues. Per germline, CDR1 SGHRS and CDR2 YFSETQ. CDR3 nucleotides: TGCGCCAGCAGCTTCTATATATGGGGGACGGCCCCCCGCGATGGCTACACCTTC. Amino acids: CASSFYIWGTAPRDGYTF.

The V gene is TRBV5-4, the J gene TRBJ2-7; D remains ambiguous. This CDR3 spans 13 amino acids. The germline V gene encodes CDR1 SGHNT and CDR2 YYREEE (reference sequence). Trimming took 0 bases from V and 5 from J, leaving 9 bases between them. CDR3 region: CASSLADAHEQYF. DNA for the CDR3: TGTGCCAGCAGCTTGGCCGATGCCCACGAGCAGTACTTC.

The rearrangement links TRBV9 to TRBJ1-4; weak D call: TRBD1 (6 bases). V was cut by 4 bases and J by 8 bases, with 18 bases left in between. This CDR3 is 15 amino acids long. Germline V gene sequence: CDR1 SGDLS, CDR2 YYNGEE. The CDR3 nucleotides read TGTGCCAGCAGCCCCCAGGATGGGGGCCAGGAAAAACTGTTTTTT. This sequence encodes CASSPQDGGQEKLFF. Full variable domain (missing parts from reference TRBV9 and TRBJ1-4): DSGVTQTPKHLITATGQRVTLRCSPRSGDLSVYWYQQSLDQGLQFLIQYYNGEERAKGNILERFSAQQFPDLHSELNLSSLELGDSALYFCASSPQDGGQEKLFFGSGTQLSVL.

This chain joins TRBV2 and TRBJ2-7; D remains ambiguous. Germline V lookup: CDR1 SNHLY, CDR2 FYNNEI. The V gene lost 3 bases and the J gene lost 3 bases, with 15 bases spanning the gap. The CDR3 spans 15 residues. The CDR3 DNA follows: TGTGCCAGCAGTGAGCCGGACCCTAAATTCTACGAGCAGTACTTC. Its translation is CASSEPDPKFYEQYF. The full variable domain, its missing parts supplied by reference TRBV2 and TRBJ2-7, is EPEVTQTPSHQVTQMGQEVILRCVPISNHLYFYWYRQILGQKVEFLVSFYNNEISEKSEIFDDQFSVERPDGSNFTLKIRSTKLEDSAMYFCASSEPDPKFYEQYFGPGTRLTVT.

The V and J genes are TRBV27 and TRBJ2-5, with a weak D call TRBD2 (6 bases). The V end was cut by 8 bases, the J end by 3 bases, with 19 bases between. The CDR3 sequence is 15 residues long. From germline, CDR1 is MNHEY and CDR2 SMNVEV (reference sequence). CDR3 sequence (DNA): TGTGCCAGCGGGCCCGGCGTTCGCGGGAAAGAGACCCAGTACTTC. Protein: CASGPGVRGKETQYF.